This T cell receptor (beta chain) was sequenced for a study of T cells expressing NK-cell markers. TCRdb reprocessed the 5' RACE reads and stores each CDR3 protein as one record, lacking DNA. Here the sample table reports 450,000 to 600,000 distinct CDR3 sequences. The CDR3 is 16 residues long. Germline lookup yields CDR1 MRHNA and CDR2 SNTAGT. This chain connects TRBV6-4 to TRBJ2-1. Specimen: blood T cells: a sorted CD56 or NKG2C T cell subset, CD4+ or CD8+ T cells, or bulk PBMC T cells (not recorded which). The clonotype was recovered from a man younger than 35 in good health. CDR3 loop: CASSDSGWGSYNEQFF.